This passage covers 6 T cell receptor beta chains from one sample sequenced in a study of prognosis after radiotherapy for stage I lung cancer. Two-round multiplex PCR on genomic DNA was the method by which TCR beta CDR3 was amplified. First-round PCR used primers specific to each TRBV and TRBJ gene. One entry per CDR3 protein, called by TCRdb with MiXCR from the multiplex PCR reads. Seen here are 30,000 to 40,000 distinct CDR3 sequences, less than 40% observed once, and the top ten hold around a sixth. The sample in question was PBMCs, obtained before or after stereotactic body radiation therapy (not recorded which). Source of these receptors: a donor aged 50 or older with non-small cell lung cancer.

To note about this clonotype: One end of the junction does not line up with germline, which may come from a read error. This rearrangement joins TRBV6-1 to TRBJ1-5, with D perhaps matching TRBD1 (6 bases). The CDR3 spans 15 residues. CDR1 and CDR2 (germline): MNHNS, SASEGT. Written as DNA, the CDR3 is TGTGCCAGCAACTCAAGGGGGGATAGCAATCAGCCGCAGCATTTT. This sequence encodes CASNSRGDSNQPQHF.

Ten or more counts support this clonotype. The V call is TRBV19, the J call TRBJ2-7; possible D gene TRBD1, 5 bases. This CDR3 region has 13 residues. V dropped 9 bases and J dropped 7 bases, with 19 bases sitting between them. Germline lookup yields CDR1 LNHDA and CDR2 SQIVND (reference sequence). The CDR3 loop reads CASSRQRDGEQYF. The CDR3 DNA is TGTGCCAGCTCAAGACAGCGAGACGGGGAGCAGTACTTC.

To note about this clonotype: A much larger clone sits a single nucleotide away, making a read error possible. This sequence joins TRBV19 and TRBJ2-1; D is tentatively TRBD1 or TRBD2 (6 bases each). Germline CDR1 and CDR2: LNHDA and SQIVND (reference sequence). The CDR3 consists of 13 residues. The CDR3 is CASSPQGRHERFF. The CDR3 DNA sequence: TGTGCCAGTAGCCCCCAGGGGAGGCATGAGCGGTTCTTC.

The table lists this clonotype with many counts. The V and J genes are TRBV5-1 and TRBJ1-2; a possible D gene is TRBD1 (6 bases). Germline CDR1 and CDR2: SGHRS and YFSETQ. CDR3 length: 15 residues. With 4 bases removed from V and 6 bases from J, the gap between germline ends came to 19 bases. This CDR3 reads CASSTMLQGSDGYTF. In DNA, the CDR3 is TGCGCCAGCAGCACCATGTTACAGGGATCGGATGGCTACACCTTC.

This clonotype came up many times. V gene TRBV24-1 combines with J gene TRBJ2-1; 10 nucleotides line up with TRBD1. Germline CDR1 and CDR2: KGHDR and SFDVKD. V lost 3 bases, J lost 8 bases, and 9 bases stayed unmatched. The CDR3 is 16 amino acids. Here the CDR3 reads CATSDVRDRGSDEQFF. DNA for the CDR3: TGTGCCACCAGTGATGTCCGGGACAGGGGCTCGGATGAGCAGTTCTTC.

The sample holds one count of this clonotype. At one end, the junction sequence differs from germline, possibly due to a read error. The chain uses TRBV6-1 and TRBJ2-7, with 12 bases that match TRBD1. This CDR3 is built from 18 residues. The V gene's germline CDR1 is MNHNS and CDR2 SASEGT. This CDR3 reads CASTYGTGGPGNYYEQYF. The DNA for the CDR3 is TGCGCCAGCACCTACGGGACAGGGGGCCCCGGGAACTACTACGAGCAGTACTTC.